This is a list of T cell receptor beta chains from one sample in a study of T cell responses to AZD1222 COVID-19 vaccine. The assay was immunoSEQ multiplex PCR, and TCRdb's table has in-frame clones only and misses some. Among 200,000 to 300,000 clones, approximately 93% were seen once, and the ten largest hold 0.5% to 0.65%. Sequenced here: peripheral blood, sampled on day 0 of AZD1222 vaccination. The source is an adult in good health. Each CDR3 is given with its conserved first and last residue. A D gene is named only where the DNA matches it firmly. Rows give clone size only sometimes, using once, few, many, or a class for an expanded clone.

>-|TRBJ2-1|-|TRBV7-3
CASSPQGREYNEQFF
TGTGCCAGCAGCCCCCAGGGGCGGGAGTACAATGAGCAGTTCTTC
>-|TRBJ1-2|-|TRBV30
CAWSLLGTTYGYTF
TGTGCCTGGAGCCTCCTCGGGACGACCTATGGCTACACCTTC
>TRBD1|TRBJ2-3|-|TRBV7-9
CASSPEGQGSTDTQYF
TGTGCCAGCAGCCCAGAGGGACAGGGGAGCACAGATACGCAGTATTTT
>TRBD1|TRBJ1-6|-|TRBV20-1
CSASFRGPSPLHF
TGCAGTGCTAGTTTCAGGGGGCCTTCACCCCTCCACTTT
>-|TRBJ1-1|-|TRBV12-3/TRBV12-4
CASSPGPAEAFF
TGTGCCAGCAGCCCGGGGCCCGCTGAAGCTTTCTTT
>-|TRBJ2-2|-|TRBV11-3
CASSRTGTGELFF
TGTGCCAGCAGCCGCACGGGGACCGGGGAGCTGTTTTTT
>-|TRBJ1-3|-|TRBV14
CASSHLGRPTSGNTIYF
TGTGCCAGCAGCCATCTCGGGCGGCCGACCTCTGGAAACACCATATATTTT
>-|TRBJ1-1|-|TRBV19
CASSITWLNTEAFF
TGTGCCAGTAGTATAACTTGGTTGAACACTGAAGCTTTCTTT
>-|TRBJ2-3|-|TRBV10-2
CASRSLLIHSGQLRARGSTDTQYF
TGCGCCAGCAGAAGCCTCCTGATCCACTCTGGACAGCTGAGGGCTAGGGGCAGCACAGATACGCAGTATTTT
>TRBD1|TRBJ2-2|-|TRBV24-1
CATSDPGQGLDTGELFF
TGTGCCACCAGTGACCCCGGACAGGGGCTTGACACCGGGGAGCTGTTTTTT
>-|TRBJ1-1|-|TRBV11-2
CASSLDLGGGTEAFF
TGTGCCAGCAGCTTAGATCTTGGCGGGGGGACTGAAGCTTTCTTT
>-|TRBJ2-3|-|TRBV5-1
CASSLDSTDTQYF
TGCGCCAGCAGCTTGGACTCCACAGATACGCAGTATTTT
>TRBD1|TRBJ1-6|-|TRBV7-9
CASSLNRGGNSPLHF
TGTGCCAGCAGCCTAAACAGGGGGGGAAATTCACCCCTCCACTTT
>TRBD2|TRBJ2-7|-|TRBV7-2
CASSLSHLAGGYEQYF
TGTGCCAGCAGCTTAAGCCACTTAGCGGGAGGTTACGAGCAGTACTTC
>-|TRBJ1-2|-|TRBV2
CASSERGTGYTF
TGTGCCAGCAGTGAACGGGGAACTGGCTACACCTTC
>-|TRBJ2-1|-|TRBV5-1
CASSLVGRKPYNEQFF
TGCGCCAGCAGCTTGGTTGGGAGAAAGCCCTACAATGAGCAGTTCTTC
>-|TRBJ2-5|-|TRBV5-1
CASSLFGGGETQYF
TGCGCCAGCAGCTTGTTCGGAGGTGGGGAGACCCAGTACTTC
>TRBD2|TRBJ2-7|-|TRBV18
CATRPAAGVTYEQYF
TGTGCCACCCGGCCCGCAGCGGGAGTTACCTACGAGCAGTACTTC
>-|TRBJ2-1|-|TRBV3-1/TRBV3-2
CASSQVREQFF
TGTGCCAGCAGCCAGGTCCGGGAGCAGTTCTTC
>TRBD1|TRBJ2-7|-|TRBV24-1
CATATGVSYEQYF
TGTGCCACCGCAACAGGGGTCTCCTACGAGCAGTACTTC
>-|TRBJ1-1|-|TRBV18
CASSLYSKNTEAFF
TGTGCCAGCTCACTGTACTCCAAGAACACTGAAGCTTTCTTT
>TRBD2|TRBJ2-7|few|TRBV19
CASSMAGGSSEQYF
TGTGCCAGTAGTATGGCCGGGGGGTCGTCCGAGCAGTACTTC
>-|TRBJ2-7|-|TRBV28
CASSLLSAEQYF
TGTGCCAGCAGTTTATTATCAGCCGAGCAGTACTTC
>TRBD1|TRBJ1-1|-|TRBV7-9
CASSQRQGKGAFF
TGTGCCAGCAGCCAGAGACAGGGCAAAGGGGCTTTCTTT
>TRBD1|TRBJ2-7|-|TRBV28
CASTTGEPYEQYF
TGTGCCAGCACAACAGGGGAACCCTACGAGCAGTACTTC
>-|TRBJ2-7|-|TRBV6-2/TRBV6-3
CASSYSGYNNEQYF
TGTGCCAGCAGTTATTCGGGGTATAACAACGAGCAGTACTTC
>-|TRBJ1-4|-|TRBV6-5
CASRGYRSIEKLFF
TGTGCCAGCCGAGGCTATAGATCTATCGAAAAACTGTTTTTT
>-|TRBJ2-6|-|TRBV6-5
CASSYSFYSGANVLTF
TGTGCCAGCAGTTACTCTTTCTATTCTGGGGCCAACGTCCTGACTTTC
>-|TRBJ2-1|-|TRBV5-1
CASSLGRGTNNEQFF
TGCGCCAGCAGCTTGGGTCGGGGGACCAACAATGAGCAGTTCTTC
>TRBD1|TRBJ1-1|-|TRBV7-9
CASRSTGDTEAFF
TGTGCCAGCAGATCAACAGGGGACACTGAAGCTTTCTTT
>-|TRBJ2-3|-|TRBV29-1
CSVEGVTDTQYF
TGCAGCGTTGAAGGGGTTACAGATACGCAGTATTTT
>TRBD1|TRBJ1-6|once|TRBV6-5
CASSENRGLETLHF
TGTGCCAGCAGCGAGAACAGGGGACTAGAGACCCTCCACTTT
>TRBD1|TRBJ2-7|once|TRBV2
CASSDWDRALGQYF
TGTGCCAGCAGTGATTGGGACAGGGCCCTCGGGCAGTACTTC
>TRBD1|TRBJ2-5|-|TRBV29-1
CSVARDRSEETQYF
TGCAGCGTTGCACGGGACAGGAGCGAAGAGACCCAGTACTTC
>TRBD1|TRBJ1-2|-|TRBV11-2
CASSLGRTGGYTF
TGTGCCAGCAGCTTAGGGCGGACAGGGGGCTACACCTTC
>-|TRBJ1-4|-|TRBV2
CASRGVGTNEKLFF
TGTGCCAGCAGGGGGGTGGGAACAAATGAAAAACTGTTTTTT
>-|TRBJ1-3|-|TRBV3-1/TRBV3-2
CASSQDFLTGSGNTIYF
TGTGCCAGCAGCCAAGATTTTTTGACAGGCTCTGGAAACACCATATATTTT
>-|TRBJ1-6|-|TRBV7-2
CASSTRGGPNSPLHF
TGTGCCAGCAGCACCCGGGGGGGCCCTAATTCACCCCTCCACTTT
>TRBD1|TRBJ1-5|once|TRBV10-3
CAISADRVNQPQHF
TGTGCCATCAGTGCGGACAGGGTCAATCAGCCCCAGCATTTT
>-|TRBJ1-6|-|TRBV5-6
CASSLASGSPLHF
TGTGCCAGCAGCTTGGCATCGGGTTCACCCCTCCACTTT
>-|TRBJ1-1|-|TRBV5-1
CASRWAETAMNTEAFF
TGCGCCAGCAGATGGGCGGAGACAGCGATGAACACTGAAGCTTTCTTT
>TRBD1|TRBJ1-1|-|TRBV15
CATSSRDRVTEAFF
TGTGCCACCAGCTCCCGGGACAGGGTGACTGAAGCTTTCTTT
>TRBD2|TRBJ2-3|-|TRBV9
CASSVIGRGTDTQYF
TGTGCCAGCAGCGTAATCGGGAGGGGCACAGATACGCAGTATTTT